Below, 27 T cell receptor beta chains from the same sample are listed, as sequenced in a study of blood T cell repertoires in COVID-19. Assay: immunoSEQ multiplex PCR; the TCRdb copy retains only in-frame clones and omits some. The data contain 210,000 or so clones, roughly 84% of them singletons. The sample consisted of peripheral blood. These receptor sequences come from a woman in her forties who had recovered from COVID-19.

This chain connects TRBV9 to TRBJ2-2, with D maybe TRBD2 (5 bases). Germline CDR1 SGDLS, CDR2 YYNGEE. This CDR3 is 15 amino acids long. Trimming cost V 2 bases and J 1 base, with 9 bases left between them. CDR3 coding DNA: TGTGCCAGCAGCGTGGGGAGCTTGAACACCGGGGAGCTGTTTTTT. It is translated as CASSVGSLNTGELFF. The complete variable domain, with remaining parts taken from reference TRBV9 and TRBJ2-2, reads DSGVTQTPKHLITATGQRVTLRCSPRSGDLSVYWYQQSLDQGLQFLIQYYNGEERAKGNILERFSAQQFPDLHSELNLSSLELGDSALYFCASSVGSLNTGELFFGEGSRLTVL.

The CDR3 region has the DNA TGCGCCAGCAGCCAAGACTTTAGAGGTAGCCTGGACAATGAGCAGTTCTTC. Translating gives CASSQDFRGSLDNEQFF. The rearrangement joins TRBV4-3 to TRBJ2-1, with unresolved D. The germline V gene encodes CDR1 LGHNA and CDR2 YSLEER. The CDR3 covers 17 residues. The ends were cut back, 0 bases at V and 5 bases at J, with 17 bases in the middle.

J is TRBJ1-4 and V is TRBV5-1; possible D gene TRBD1, 6 bases. Germline V gives CDR1 SGHRS, CDR2 YFSETQ. This CDR3 contains 15 residues. V shed 0 bases and J shed 6 bases, with 12 bases lying between them. The DNA for the CDR3 is TGCGCCAGCAGCTTGGCGAACAGGGTCGATGAAAAACTGTTTTTT. Protein sequence: CASSLANRVDEKLFF.

The chain combines TRBV7-9 with TRBJ1-1; D might be TRBD1 (5 bases). The CDR3 is made up of 14 amino acids. Trimming took 3 bases from V and 3 from J, leaving 11 bases between them. Germline values: CDR1 SEHNR, CDR2 FQNEAQ (reference sequence). The CDR3, as DNA: TGTGCCAGCAGCTTGTCAGGCAGGGACACTGAAGCTTTCTTT. Amino acid sequence: CASSLSGRDTEAFF. Supplemented by reference TRBV7-9 and TRBJ1-1, the full variable domain reads DTGVSQNPRHKITKRGQNVTFRCDPISEHNRLYWYRQTLGQGPEFLTYFQNEAQLEKSRLLSDRFSAERPKGSFSTLEIQRTEQGDSAMYLCASSLSGRDTEAFFGQGTRLTVV.

The chain couples TRBV6-5 to TRBJ2-3; D is ambiguous. Trimming cost V 6 bases and J 6 bases, with 16 bases left between them. The V gene's germline CDR1 is MNHEY and CDR2 SVGAGI. This CDR3 has 14 amino acids. The CDR3 sequence: CASSRYPNSDTQYF. As DNA, the CDR3 is TGTGCCAGCAGCCGATACCCCAACTCTGATACGCAGTATTTT.

The J gene is TRBJ2-5, the V gene TRBV19, with TRBD1 identical over 10 bases. The CDR3 is 13 residues long. J lost 4 bases, V lost 6 bases, and 2 bases had no gene match. Germline V lookup: CDR1 LNHDA, CDR2 SQIVND (reference sequence). CDR3 loop: CASRDRGGETQYF. CDR3 DNA sequence: TGTGCCAGTAGGGACAGGGGGGGAGAGACCCAGTACTTC.

This clone was detected a few times. J is TRBJ1-3 and V is TRBV29-1; D not resolved. Germline CDR1 reads SQVTM; CDR2 reads ANQGSEA. This CDR3 is built from 13 residues. Deletions cut 2 bases from V and 0 bases from J, with 5 bases between. Written as DNA, the CDR3 is TGCAGCGTTGAACGGGGCTCTGGAAACACCATATATTTT. It is translated as CSVERGSGNTIYF.

This clone was observed a single time. V and J are TRBV28 and TRBJ1-2, with D possibly TRBD1 on 5 matching bases. Trimming stripped 2 bases from V and 4 bases from J, with 20 bases between. The CDR3 runs 17 residues. The germline V gene has CDR1 MDHEN and CDR2 SYDVKM. CDR3 protein: CASSLDIGAADPYGYTF. CDR3 bases: TGTGCCAGCAGTTTAGATATTGGGGCCGCGGACCCCTATGGCTACACCTTC.

The chain has TRBV4-3 and TRBJ1-1; no firm D call. In germline, CDR1 is LGHNA, CDR2 YSLEER. V lost 1 base and J 10 bases, leaving 28 bases between the germline ends. The CDR3 runs to 18 residues. CDR3: CASSQASPRGGATDGAFF. CDR3 DNA sequence: TGCGCCAGCAGCCAAGCTTCCCCCCGCGGAGGAGCCACTGACGGAGCTTTCTTT.

This chain joins TRBV30 and TRBJ1-1; tentative D call: TRBD1 (5 bases). Germline CDR1 and CDR2: GTSNPN and SVGIG (reference sequence). With 5 bases removed from V and 0 bases from J, the gap between germline ends came to 13 bases. There are 14 residues in the CDR3. The CDR3 nucleotides are TGTGCCTGGTCTCGGGGGGGTTTGAACACTGAAGCTTTCTTT. Protein: CAWSRGGLNTEAFF. Together with reference TRBV30 and TRBJ1-1, the CDR3 gives the full variable domain: SQTIHQWPATLVQPVGSPLSLECTVEGTSNPNLYWYRQAAGRGLQLLFYSVGIGQISSEVPQNLSASRPQDRQFILSSKKLLLSDSGFYLCAWSRGGLNTEAFFGQGTRLTVV.

Ten or more counts support this clone. The J gene is TRBJ2-7, the V gene TRBV5-1, with 13 bases matching TRBD2. This CDR3 is 16 amino acids long. Germline V lookup: CDR1 SGHRS, CDR2 YFSETQ. The V gene end was trimmed by 3 bases and the J gene end by 6 bases; junction bases not matched to a gene: 9. The CDR3 loop is CASSSHQTSGRSEQYF. CDR3 coding DNA: TGCGCCAGCAGCTCGCACCAGACTAGCGGGAGGTCCGAGCAGTACTTC.

The gene calls are TRBV15 and TRBJ2-5; TRBD2 matches 8 bases. CDR1 and CDR2 from the germline V gene are LNHNV and YYDKDF (reference sequence). The V gene end was trimmed by 0 bases and the J gene end by 4 bases; junction bases not matched to a gene: 13. This CDR3 has 18 amino acids. CDR3 region: CATSRDQGYTGGLETQYF. The CDR3 nucleotides read TGTGCCACCAGCAGAGATCAGGGTTATACGGGAGGGCTAGAGACCCAGTACTTC.

The chain links TRBV28 to TRBJ1-1; TRBD1 aligns across 8 bases. Germline assignment: CDR1 MDHEN and CDR2 SYDVKM. The ends lost 7 bases at V and 3 bases at J; junction bases unmatched: 7. The CDR3 covers 14 residues. CDR3 protein: CASIKTGEDTEAFF. The CDR3 DNA is TGTGCCAGCATCAAGACAGGGGAGGACACTGAAGCTTTCTTT.

The rearrangement links TRBV11-2 to TRBJ2-7; 10 nucleotides line up with TRBD2. The junction had 5 bases not matched to a gene; V was cut back by 5 bases and J by 7 bases. The germline V gene encodes CDR1 SGHAT and CDR2 FQNNGV. The CDR3 loop spans 13 amino acids. The CDR3 spells CASSTGLAKEQYF. DNA for the CDR3: TGTGCCAGCAGCACGGGACTAGCGAAAGAGCAGTACTTC. Filled out from reference TRBV11-2 and TRBJ2-7, the complete variable domain reads EAGVAQSPRYKIIEKRQSVAFWCNPISGHATLYWYQQILGQGPKLLIQFQNNGVVDDSQLPKDRFSAERLKGVDSTLKIQPAKLEDSAVYLCASSTGLAKEQYFGPGTRLTVT.

The chain has TRBV13 and TRBJ2-7; 7 nucleotides align to TRBD1. J was trimmed by 2 bases and V by 5 bases; bases with no gene match: 12. In germline, CDR1 is PRHDT, CDR2 FYEKMQ (reference sequence). The CDR3 consists of 16 residues. Here the CDR3 reads CASSLPTGAAPYEQYF. CDR3 DNA: TGTGCCAGCAGCCTACCAACAGGGGCCGCCCCCTACGAGCAGTACTTC.

This clone was seen a handful of times. The chain links TRBV27 to TRBJ1-1, with a tentative D call TRBD1 (6 bases). Per the germline V gene, CDR1 is MNHEY and CDR2 is SMNVEV (reference sequence). The CDR3 consists of 15 residues. The V and J ends lost 4 bases and 1 base respectively, with 13 bases between them. The CDR3 nucleotides are TGTGCCAGCAGTTCCCGCCCCAGGGGGAACACTGAAGCTTTCTTT. It codes for CASSSRPRGNTEAFF.

The chain combines TRBV28 with TRBJ2-1; no clear D. CDR3 length: 13 residues. V was shortened by 8 bases and J by 3 bases, with 11 bases between the two germline ends. Looked up from germline, CDR1 is MDHEN and CDR2 is SYDVKM. CDR3 sequence: CASQADRYNEQFF. In DNA, the CDR3 is TGTGCCAGCCAGGCCGACCGCTACAATGAGCAGTTCTTC.

This clone has a handful of counts. The genes are TRBV28 and TRBJ1-5, with TRBD1 matching 9 bases. V was clipped by 11 bases and J by 6 bases; unmatched bases: 5. There are 12 residues in the CDR3. Germline V gene data show CDR1 as MDHEN and CDR2 as SYDVKM. CDR3 residues: CAFRDRVQPQHF. The CDR3 region has the DNA TGTGCCTTCCGGGACAGGGTTCAGCCCCAGCATTTT. Drawing the rest from reference TRBV28 and TRBJ1-5, the complete variable domain is DVKVTQSSRYLVKRTGEKVFLECVQDMDHENMFWYRQDPGLGLRLIYFSYDVKMKEKGDIPEGYSVSREKKERFSLILESASTNQTSMYLCAFRDRVQPQHFGDGTRLSIL.

Only one count was recorded for this clone. The V and J genes are TRBV5-1 and TRBJ2-7; possibly TRBD1 for D (6 bases). Per germline, CDR1 SGHRS and CDR2 YFSETQ. The CDR3 contains 14 residues. V dropped 0 bases and J dropped 7 bases, with 14 bases sitting between them. The CDR3: CASSLAQGAGEQYF. CDR3 nucleotide sequence: TGCGCCAGCAGCTTGGCACAGGGAGCAGGGGAGCAGTACTTC.

V is TRBV19 and J is TRBJ1-1; D is uncertain. Deletions cut 3 bases from V and 1 base from J, with 6 bases between. CDR1 and CDR2 (germline): LNHDA, SQIVND (reference sequence). CDR3 length: 13 amino acids. CDR3 nucleotides: TGTGCCAGTAGTATGAGGCAGAACACTGAAGCTTTCTTT. It specifies CASSMRQNTEAFF.

V gene TRBV28 combines with J gene TRBJ2-3; a weak D match, TRBD1 (5 bases). Germline V CDR1 and CDR2: MDHEN, SYDVKM. V lost 4 bases to trimming and J lost 1 base, with 12 bases between them. This CDR3 spans 15 amino acids. The CDR3 coding sequence is TGTGCCAGCAGTTCTGGGGCAGACCGCACAGATACGCAGTATTTT. It specifies CASSSGADRTDTQYF.

This clone has a count of ten or more. V is TRBV19 and J is TRBJ2-1; weak D call: TRBD2 (6 bases). V shed 5 bases and J shed 6 bases, with 14 bases lying between them. Germline CDR1 is LNHDA and CDR2 is SQIVND (reference sequence). This CDR3 region has 14 residues. The DNA of the CDR3 is TGTGCCAGTAGTTCGAGGGGCGGGACCAATGAGCAGTTCTTC. This gives the protein CASSSRGGTNEQFF.

V is TRBV3-1 (or the pseudogene TRBV3-2) and J is TRBJ2-5; TRBD2 matches at 8 bases. Germline CDR1 reads LGHDT; CDR2 reads YNNKEL (reference sequence). The CDR3 is 17 residues long. The V segment lost 2 bases and the J segment 0 bases; nucleotides outside the gene matches: 8. The DNA for the CDR3 is TGTGCCAGCAGCCAAAACCCGGGACTAGGCCACCAAGAGACCCAGTACTTC. It translates to CASSQNPGLGHQETQYF.

The genes are TRBV11-2 and TRBJ2-3; 11 bases line up with TRBD2. The CDR3 runs to 16 residues. Germline V lookup: CDR1 SGHAT, CDR2 FQNNGV. V gave up 1 base and J gave up 4 bases; unmatched junction bases: 4. The CDR3 here is CASSLATSGSADTQYF. The CDR3 region has the DNA TGTGCCAGCAGCTTAGCCACTAGCGGGAGTGCAGATACGCAGTATTTT.

The V and J genes are TRBV9 and TRBJ1-5, with a possible D match to TRBD1 (5 bases). The germline CDR1 and CDR2 sequences are SGDLS and YYNGEE. Trimming shortened V by 3 bases and J by 0 bases, and 10 bases separated the two germline ends. This CDR3 has 15 amino acids. CDR3 amino acids: CASSASRDSNQPQHF. DNA for the CDR3: TGTGCCAGCAGCGCGAGCAGGGATAGCAATCAGCCCCAGCATTTT. The variable domain in full, completed from reference TRBV9 and TRBJ1-5, reads DSGVTQTPKHLITATGQRVTLRCSPRSGDLSVYWYQQSLDQGLQFLIQYYNGEERAKGNILERFSAQQFPDLHSELNLSSLELGDSALYFCASSASRDSNQPQHFGDGTRLSIL.

CDR3 protein: CASSQGRGPDGYTF. The CDR3, as DNA: TGTGCCAGCAGCCAAGGCAGGGGGCCCGATGGCTACACCTTC. The V call is TRBV4-2, the J call TRBJ1-2; 8 bases line up with TRBD1. CDR3 length: 14 residues. The V and J ends lost 1 base and 6 bases, in that order; junction bases with no gene match: 4. Germline CDR1 reads LGHNA; CDR2 reads YNFKEQ.

The chain links TRBV4-2 to TRBJ2-2, with D unresolved. The CDR3 runs to 13 residues. The ends were cut back, 0 bases at V and 8 bases at J, with 7 bases in the middle. The germline gives CDR1 LGHNA, CDR2 YNFKEQ. Here the CDR3 reads CASSQDRLGELFF. DNA for the CDR3: TGTGCCAGCAGCCAAGATCGGTTAGGGGAGCTGTTTTTT.